This T cell receptor (beta chain) was captured by sequencing in a study of cytomegalovirus exposure and HLA in healthy donors. Trimming removed 5 bases from V and 7 bases from J, with 20 bases in between. In germline, CDR1 is SQVTM, CDR2 ANQGSEA. CDR3 length equals 14 residues. For this clone: What it recognizes is unknown.

The study ran its PCR with 60 Vbeta and 13 Jbeta primers. Only in-frame clones appear in the TCRdb table, and some are missing; sequencing was by immunoSEQ multiplex PCR. This sample has roughly 180,000 clones, with about 73% found just once. Notes on the study in general: A later analysis linked 15,000 to 20,000 TCR beta sequences to HLA alleles at 0.05 false discovery rate.

The gene calls are TRBV29-1 and TRBJ2-5, with D possibly matching TRBD1 (6 bases). The origin of this receptor is a woman aged 45-59 years in good health and CMV-seropositive. The sample comprised PBMCs. CDR3 sequence: CSVLYTGLYGTQYF. The CDR3 bases are TGCAGCGTTCTATATACAGGGCTTTATGGGACCCAGTACTTC.